The present T cell receptor beta chain was sequenced within a study of cytomegalovirus exposure and HLA in healthy donors. CDR3 length: 15 residues. CDR1 and CDR2 from the germline V gene are SGHRS and YFSETQ. The V gene lost 5 bases and the J gene lost 2 bases, with 17 bases spanning the gap. General study points: The study labeled fewer than 200 TCR beta chains cytomegalovirus-associated. Indistinguishable V segments such as TRBV6-2 and TRBV6-3 were excluded. The HLA-A and HLA-B alleles of most subjects were reportedly predicted accurately from TCR beta sequences.

As concerns this clone: Its antigen remains unidentified.

The PCR made use of 60 Vbeta and 13 Jbeta primers. The assay was immunoSEQ multiplex PCR, and TCRdb's table has in-frame clones only and misses some. The table records roughly 200,000 clones, around three quarters of them present only once. The sample comprised PBMCs. The sequence derives from a man in his forties or fifties in good health and CMV-seronegative. V is TRBV5-1 and J is TRBJ2-7; maybe TRBD2 (5 bases). CDR3 coding DNA: TGCGCCAGCAGTCTCCGGAGGAATCCTCCCTACGAGCAGTACTTC. It codes for CASSLRRNPPYEQYF.